The next 18 T cell receptor beta chains were all read from a single sample in a study of shared clonotypes between healthy human individuals. Only in-frame clones appear in the TCRdb table, and some are missing; sequencing was by immunoSEQ multiplex PCR. The sample has about 87,000 clones; about half are singletons. The sample was PBMCs. The receptors originated from a woman in her thirties or forties in good health. Some clones in this sample may be carry-over from other donors' samples.

This chain links TRBV4-2 with TRBJ2-7; TRBD1 aligns across 7 bases. V was pared by 0 bases and J by 2 bases, with 7 bases of the junction left unmatched. CDR3 length: 16 amino acids. CDR1 LGHNA and CDR2 YNFKEQ come from the germline V gene. CDR3 sequence reads: CASSQEYRQGAYEQYF. The CDR3 DNA reads TGTGCCAGCAGCCAAGAATATCGGCAGGGGGCCTACGAGCAGTACTTC.

The chain employs TRBV15 and TRBJ2-7; D unclear. CDR3 size: 14 residues. CDR1 and CDR2 (germline): LNHNV, YYDKDF (reference sequence). Trimming took off 0 bases at V and 0 bases at J, with 6 bases between the two ends. CDR3 nucleotide sequence: TGTGCCACCAGCAGAGATAGAAGCTCCTACGAGCAGTACTTC. Its translation: CATSRDRSSYEQYF.

The chain combines TRBV2 with TRBJ2-5; TRBD1 agrees at 9 bases. V shed 8 bases, J shed 5 bases, and the junction held 6 bases outside the gene matches. Germline V lookup: CDR1 SNHLY, CDR2 FYNNEI. The CDR3 length is 13 residues. CDR3 DNA sequence: TGTGCCAGCCTCACAGGGGGCGCGGAGACCCAGTACTTC. Translated, it gives CASLTGGAETQYF.

In this sample, this clone turned up many times. The rearrangement uses TRBV30 and TRBJ1-2; 9 nucleotides line up with TRBD1. CDR1 GTSNPN and CDR2 SVGIG come from the germline V gene (reference sequence). CDR3 length: 13 amino acids. Trimming cost V 2 bases and J 8 bases; bases outside gene matches: 6. The CDR3 protein is CAWSPDRGQGYTF. DNA for the CDR3: TGTGCCTGGAGTCCGGACAGGGGCCAGGGCTACACCTTC.

This clone was picked up one time. V is TRBV7-9 and J is TRBJ1-4, with no clear D. Trimming shortened V by 3 bases and J by 5 bases, and 16 bases separated the two germline ends. The CDR3 spans 16 residues. Germline CDR1 SEHNR, CDR2 FQNEAQ (reference sequence). CDR3 bases: TGTGCCAGCAGCTTGGCCCCCGCGAAGATGAATGAAAAACTGTTTTTT. Its protein is CASSLAPAKMNEKLFF.

The rearrangement joins TRBV28 to TRBJ2-7; tentative D call: TRBD1 (6 bases). The CDR3 consists of 14 residues. Trimming cost V 5 bases and J 7 bases, with 18 bases left between them. Germline lookup yields CDR1 MDHEN and CDR2 SYDVKM. The chain's CDR3 is CASSLLYRVEEQYF. The DNA for the CDR3 is TGTGCCAGCAGTCTGCTGTACAGGGTGGAAGAGCAGTACTTC.

This clone was recorded a few times. CDR3 nucleotide sequence: TGTGCCAGCAGCCTCCGGGACACCATATATTTT. As protein: CASSLRDTIYF. The rearrangement uses TRBV28 and TRBJ1-3, with unresolved D. The V end was cut by 6 bases, the J end by 8 bases, with 8 bases between. This CDR3 is built from 11 residues. The V gene's germline CDR1 is MDHEN and CDR2 SYDVKM.

About this clone itself: Germline is not matched at one junction end, which may reflect a read error. This rearrangement joins TRBV30 to TRBJ2-3; 11 bases line up with TRBD2. This CDR3 comprises 16 residues. Looked up from germline, CDR1 is GTSNPN and CDR2 is SVGIG (reference sequence). This CDR3 is CVWSGLLAGGPGTQYF. In DNA form, the CDR3 reads TGTGTCTGGAGTGGGCTGCTAGCGGGAGGACCAGGTACGCAGTATTTT.

As to this clone: A far larger clone differs by one base, so this is likely a read error. The V and J genes are TRBV10-3 and TRBJ2-7, with a tentative D call TRBD1 (5 bases). Germline CDR1 reads ENHRY; CDR2 reads SYGVKD. Trimming left V 5 bases short and J 4 bases short, with 9 bases between. The CDR3 contains 12 residues. The chain's CDR3 is CAISRQGYEQYF. CDR3 DNA sequence: TGTGCCATCAGTAGGCAGGGTTACGAGCAGTACTTC.

This clone was detected many times. This chain links TRBV30 with TRBJ1-1; 11 bases agree with TRBD1. This CDR3 is 13 amino acids long. In germline, CDR1 is GTSNPN, CDR2 SVGIG (reference sequence). With 3 bases clipped from V and 5 bases from J, the junction kept 2 bases outside the gene matches. DNA of the CDR3: TGTGCCTGGAGGGGACAGGGGGGGACTGAAGCTTTCTTT. Its translation is CAWRGQGGTEAFF. Full variable domain (missing parts from reference TRBV30 and TRBJ1-1): SQTIHQWPATLVQPVGSPLSLECTVEGTSNPNLYWYRQAAGRGLQLLFYSVGIGQISSEVPQNLSASRPQDRQFILSSKKLLLSDSGFYLCAWRGQGGTEAFFGQGTRLTVV.

The V and J genes are TRBV28 and TRBJ1-5, with D maybe TRBD1 (5 bases). Germline V gene sequence: CDR1 MDHEN, CDR2 SYDVKM. With 3 bases removed from V and 4 bases from J, the gap between germline ends came to 13 bases. This CDR3 comprises 15 residues. CDR3 DNA: TGTGCCAGCAGTTTCTCAAGTGGGGCGAATCAGCCCCAGCATTTT. It is translated as CASSFSSGANQPQHF.

There are a few counts of this clone. CDR3 residues: CASSRGSSYNEQFF. The CDR3 DNA reads TGTGCCAGCAGCCGCGGTAGCTCCTACAATGAGCAGTTCTTC. This chain uses TRBV27 with TRBJ2-1, with D hard to call. The V end was cut by 6 bases, the J end by 0 bases, with 9 bases between. This CDR3 has 14 residues. Germline loops: CDR1 MNHEY, CDR2 SMNVEV (reference sequence).

This clone was picked up many times. The chain has TRBV20-1 and TRBJ1-1; tentatively, D is TRBD1 (5 bases). The length of the CDR3 is 11 residues. Deletions cut 0 bases from V and 13 bases from J, with 12 bases between. CDR1 and CDR2 (germline): DFQATT, SNEGSKA (reference sequence). DNA of the CDR3: TGCAGTGCTAGAGATCGGCTGGGGGTTTTCTTT. Protein: CSARDRLGVFF.

The gene calls are TRBV30 and TRBJ2-7; 10 bases line up with TRBD2. Gene TRBJ2-5 matches the end of the DNA better, so the J call may be wrong. Germline loops: CDR1 GTSNPN, CDR2 SVGIG (reference sequence). This CDR3 has 14 residues. CDR3 amino acids: CAWIASGRAGTQYF. CDR3 coding DNA: TGTGCCTGGATAGCGAGCGGGAGGGCTGGGACCCAGTACTTC.

This chain uses TRBV30 with TRBJ1-5; D unclear. Looked up from germline, CDR1 is GTSNPN and CDR2 is SVGIG (reference sequence). V shed 3 bases and J shed 1 base, with 7 bases lying between them. The CDR3 contains 13 residues. CDR3 sequence reads: CAWSQRSNQPQHF. The CDR3 region has the DNA TGTGCCTGGAGCCAGCGGAGCAATCAGCCCCAGCATTTT.

This clone showed up just once. The gene calls are TRBV5-1 and TRBJ2-7; D gene uncertain. Trimming removed 2 bases at V and 5 bases at J, with 14 bases between. Per germline, CDR1 SGHRS and CDR2 YFSETQ. CDR3 length: 14 residues. This chain's CDR3 is CASSLRSGNDEQYF. The CDR3, as DNA: TGCGCCAGCAGCTTACGGTCTGGTAACGACGAGCAGTACTTC.

The chain couples TRBV9 to TRBJ1-3, with no clear D. Germline V lookup: CDR1 SGDLS, CDR2 YYNGEE. This CDR3 is 17 amino acids long. V was pared by 6 bases and J by 0 bases, with 19 bases between. The DNA of the CDR3 is TGTGCCAGCACCCCGAGGGAGGGCCCCCTCTCTGGAAACACCATATATTTT. Protein product: CASTPREGPLSGNTIYF.

This clone was counted many times. The chain carries TRBV14 and TRBJ2-1; TRBD1 matches at 8 bases. Germline V gene sequence: CDR1 SGHDN, CDR2 FVKESK. J gave up 8 bases and V 1 base, and 7 bases lay outside the gene matches. CDR3 length equals 15 residues. In nucleotides, the CDR3 is TGTGCCAGCAGCCAAGGGACAGGGCGAGTGGATGAGCAGTTCTTC. The encoded protein is CASSQGTGRVDEQFF.